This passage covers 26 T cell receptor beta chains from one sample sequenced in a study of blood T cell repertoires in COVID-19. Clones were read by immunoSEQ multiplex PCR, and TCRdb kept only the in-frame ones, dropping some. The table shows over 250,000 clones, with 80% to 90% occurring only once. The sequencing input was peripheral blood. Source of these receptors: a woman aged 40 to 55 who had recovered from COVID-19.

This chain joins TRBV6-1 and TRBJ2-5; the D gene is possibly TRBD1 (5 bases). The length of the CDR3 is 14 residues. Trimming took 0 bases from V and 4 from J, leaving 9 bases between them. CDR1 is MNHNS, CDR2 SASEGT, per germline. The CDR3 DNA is TGTGCCAGCAGTGAAGCGGGGCGTACAGAGACCCAGTACTTC. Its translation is CASSEAGRTETQYF.

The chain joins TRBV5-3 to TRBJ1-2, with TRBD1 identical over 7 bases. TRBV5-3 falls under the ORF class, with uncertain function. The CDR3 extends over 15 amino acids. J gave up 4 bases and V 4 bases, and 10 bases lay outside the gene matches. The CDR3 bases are TGTGCCAGAAGCGCGGGACAGCCCTCAGGCTATGGCTACACCTTC. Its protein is CARSAGQPSGYGYTF.

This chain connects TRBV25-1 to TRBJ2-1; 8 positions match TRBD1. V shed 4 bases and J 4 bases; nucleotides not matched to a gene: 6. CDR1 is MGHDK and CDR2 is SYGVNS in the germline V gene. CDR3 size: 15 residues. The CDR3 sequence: CASSVRQGIYNEQFF. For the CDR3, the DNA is TGTGCCAGCAGTGTTCGACAGGGGATTTACAATGAGCAGTTCTTC.

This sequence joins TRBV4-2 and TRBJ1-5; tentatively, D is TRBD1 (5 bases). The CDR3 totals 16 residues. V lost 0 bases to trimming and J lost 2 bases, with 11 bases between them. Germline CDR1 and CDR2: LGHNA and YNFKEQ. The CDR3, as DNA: TGTGCCAGCAGCCAAGATGGGGGGGAGGGCAATCAGCCCCAGCATTTT. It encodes CASSQDGGEGNQPQHF.

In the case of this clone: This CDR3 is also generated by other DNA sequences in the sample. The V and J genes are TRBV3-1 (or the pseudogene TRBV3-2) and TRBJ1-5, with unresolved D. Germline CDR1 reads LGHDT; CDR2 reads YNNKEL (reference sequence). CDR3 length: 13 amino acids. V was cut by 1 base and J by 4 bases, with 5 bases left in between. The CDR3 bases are TGTGCCAGCAGCCAAGCGGGTAATCAGCCCCAGCATTTT. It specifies CASSQAGNQPQHF.

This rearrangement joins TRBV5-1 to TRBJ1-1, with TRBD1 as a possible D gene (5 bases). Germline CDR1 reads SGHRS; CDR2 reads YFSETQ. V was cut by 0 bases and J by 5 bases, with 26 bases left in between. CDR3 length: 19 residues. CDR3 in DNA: TGCGCCAGCAGCTTGGCCTATAGTTGGAGGGCAGGAGAGGGGACTGAAGCTTTCTTT. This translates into CASSLAYSWRAGEGTEAFF.

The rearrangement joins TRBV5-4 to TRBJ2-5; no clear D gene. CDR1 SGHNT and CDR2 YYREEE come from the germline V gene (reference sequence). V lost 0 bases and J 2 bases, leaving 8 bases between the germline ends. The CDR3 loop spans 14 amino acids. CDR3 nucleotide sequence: TGTGCCAGCAGCTTGGCCCAGGTTCAAGAGACCCAGTACTTC. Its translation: CASSLAQVQETQYF.

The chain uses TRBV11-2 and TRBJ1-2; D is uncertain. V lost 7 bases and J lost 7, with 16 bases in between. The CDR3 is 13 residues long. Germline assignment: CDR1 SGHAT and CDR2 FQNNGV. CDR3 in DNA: TGTGCCAGCACCCCCGGTCCCTTTCCTGGCTACACCTTC. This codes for CASTPGPFPGYTF. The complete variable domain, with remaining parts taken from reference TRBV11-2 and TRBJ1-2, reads EAGVAQSPRYKIIEKRQSVAFWCNPISGHATLYWYQQILGQGPKLLIQFQNNGVVDDSQLPKDRFSAERLKGVDSTLKIQPAKLEDSAVYLCASTPGPFPGYTFGSGTRLTVV.

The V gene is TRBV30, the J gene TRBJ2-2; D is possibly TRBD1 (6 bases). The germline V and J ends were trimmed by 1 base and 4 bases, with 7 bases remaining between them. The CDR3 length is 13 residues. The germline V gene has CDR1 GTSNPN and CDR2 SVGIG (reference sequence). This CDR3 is CAWSGTVTGELFF. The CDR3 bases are TGTGCCTGGAGTGGGACAGTCACCGGGGAGCTGTTTTTT.

The CDR3 DNA follows: TGTGCCAGCAGTGAAGCCGGGGTGAGGTTGGGCTATGGCTACACCTTC. Protein: CASSEAGVRLGYGYTF. The chain is built from TRBV6-1 and TRBJ1-2; D call uncertain. This CDR3 has 16 residues. The germline V gene encodes CDR1 MNHNS and CDR2 SASEGT. V was shortened by 0 bases and J by 4 bases, with 15 bases between the two germline ends.

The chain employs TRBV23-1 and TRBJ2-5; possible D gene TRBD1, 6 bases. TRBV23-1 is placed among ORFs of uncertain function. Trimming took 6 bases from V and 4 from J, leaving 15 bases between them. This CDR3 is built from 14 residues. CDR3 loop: CASSGYRVPETQYF. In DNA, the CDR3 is TGCGCCAGCAGCGGATACAGGGTTCCAGAGACCCAGTACTTC.

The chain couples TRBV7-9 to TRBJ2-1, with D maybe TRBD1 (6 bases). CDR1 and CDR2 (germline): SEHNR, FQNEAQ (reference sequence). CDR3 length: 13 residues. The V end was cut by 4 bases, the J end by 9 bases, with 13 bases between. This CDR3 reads CASSSYRDSEQFF. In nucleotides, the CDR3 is TGTGCCAGCAGCTCCTACAGGGATAGTGAGCAGTTCTTC.

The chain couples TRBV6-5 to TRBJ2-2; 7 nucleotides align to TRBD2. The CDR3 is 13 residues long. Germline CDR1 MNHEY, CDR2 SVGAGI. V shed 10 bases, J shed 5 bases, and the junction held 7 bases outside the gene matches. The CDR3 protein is CATGLVRTGELFF. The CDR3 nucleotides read TGTGCCACCGGACTAGTCCGTACCGGGGAGCTGTTTTTT.

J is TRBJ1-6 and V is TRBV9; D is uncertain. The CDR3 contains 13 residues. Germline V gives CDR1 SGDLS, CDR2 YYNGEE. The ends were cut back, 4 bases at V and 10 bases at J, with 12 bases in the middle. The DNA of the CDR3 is TGTGCCAGCAGCCCCGAGACGGGATCACCCCTCCACTTT. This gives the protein CASSPETGSPLHF.

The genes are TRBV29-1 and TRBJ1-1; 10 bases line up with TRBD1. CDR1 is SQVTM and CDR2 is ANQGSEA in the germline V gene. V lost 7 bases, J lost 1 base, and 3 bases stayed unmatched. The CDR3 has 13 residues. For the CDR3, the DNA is TGCAGCGCCGGACAGGGGGGGAACACTGAAGCTTTCTTT. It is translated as CSAGQGGNTEAFF.

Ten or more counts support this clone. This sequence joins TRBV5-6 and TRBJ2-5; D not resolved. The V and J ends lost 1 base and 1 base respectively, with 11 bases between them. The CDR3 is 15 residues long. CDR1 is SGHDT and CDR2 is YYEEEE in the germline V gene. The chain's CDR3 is CASSLNSNLQETQYF. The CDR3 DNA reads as TGTGCCAGCAGCTTGAACAGCAACCTCCAAGAGACCCAGTACTTC.

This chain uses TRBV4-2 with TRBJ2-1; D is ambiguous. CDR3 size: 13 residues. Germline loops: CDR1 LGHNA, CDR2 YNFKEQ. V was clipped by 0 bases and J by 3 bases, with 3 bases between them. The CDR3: CASSQDSYNEQFF. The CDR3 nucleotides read TGTGCCAGCAGCCAAGACAGCTACAATGAGCAGTTCTTC.

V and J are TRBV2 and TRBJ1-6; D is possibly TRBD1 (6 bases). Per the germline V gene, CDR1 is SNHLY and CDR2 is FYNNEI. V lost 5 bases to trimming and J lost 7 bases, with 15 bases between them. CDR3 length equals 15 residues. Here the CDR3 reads CASSLQGLNNSPLHF. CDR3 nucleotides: TGTGCCAGCAGTTTGCAGGGGCTAAACAATTCACCCCTCCACTTT.

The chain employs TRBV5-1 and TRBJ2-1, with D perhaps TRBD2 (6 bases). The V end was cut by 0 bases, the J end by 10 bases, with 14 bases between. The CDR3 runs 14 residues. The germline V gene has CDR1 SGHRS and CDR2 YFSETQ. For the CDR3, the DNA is TGCGCCAGCAGCTTGGTTCTCGGGGGTGGGGAGCAGTTCTTC. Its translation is CASSLVLGGGEQFF.

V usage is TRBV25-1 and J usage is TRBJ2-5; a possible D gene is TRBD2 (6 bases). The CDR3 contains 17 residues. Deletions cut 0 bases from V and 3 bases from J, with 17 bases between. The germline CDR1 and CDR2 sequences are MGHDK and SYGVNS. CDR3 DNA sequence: TGTGCCAGCAGTGAATATAAGGGGACTCCTGGGGAAGAGACCCAGTACTTC. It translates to CASSEYKGTPGEETQYF.

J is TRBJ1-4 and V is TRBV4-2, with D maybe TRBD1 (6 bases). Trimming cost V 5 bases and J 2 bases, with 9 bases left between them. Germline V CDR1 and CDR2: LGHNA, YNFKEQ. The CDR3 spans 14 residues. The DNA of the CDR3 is TGTGCCAGCAGCGAGGGGGGGACTAATGAAAAACTGTTTTTT. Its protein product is CASSEGGTNEKLFF.

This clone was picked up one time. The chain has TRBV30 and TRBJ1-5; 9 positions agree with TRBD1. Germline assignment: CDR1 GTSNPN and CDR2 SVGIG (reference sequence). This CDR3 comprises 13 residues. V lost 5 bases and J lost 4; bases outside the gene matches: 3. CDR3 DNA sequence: TGTGCCTGGGACAGGGGGTGGAATCAGCCCCAGCATTTT. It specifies CAWDRGWNQPQHF.

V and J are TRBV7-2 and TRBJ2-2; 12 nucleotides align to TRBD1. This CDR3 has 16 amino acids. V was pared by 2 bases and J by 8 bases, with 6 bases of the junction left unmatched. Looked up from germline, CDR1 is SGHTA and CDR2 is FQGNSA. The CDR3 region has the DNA TGTGCCAGCAGCTTAATGGGACAGGGGGCGCCGGGGGAGCTGTTTTTT. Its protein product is CASSLMGQGAPGELFF.

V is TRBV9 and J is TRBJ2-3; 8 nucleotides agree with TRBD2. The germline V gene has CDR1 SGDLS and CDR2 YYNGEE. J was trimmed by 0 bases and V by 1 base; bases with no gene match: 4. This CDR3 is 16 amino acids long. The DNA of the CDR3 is TGTGCCAGCAGCGTAAAGGGACTAGGCAGCACAGATACGCAGTATTTT. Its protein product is CASSVKGLGSTDTQYF.

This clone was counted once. CDR3 sequence reads: CASSSRGTGPYEQYF. The CDR3 nucleotides are TGTGCCAGTAGTAGCCGGGGGACAGGCCCCTACGAGCAGTACTTC. The V gene is TRBV19, the J gene TRBJ2-7; 8 bases agree with TRBD1. The V and J ends lost 4 bases and 2 bases, in that order; junction bases with no gene match: 7. This CDR3 comprises 15 residues. Germline CDR1 and CDR2: LNHDA and SQIVND (reference sequence).

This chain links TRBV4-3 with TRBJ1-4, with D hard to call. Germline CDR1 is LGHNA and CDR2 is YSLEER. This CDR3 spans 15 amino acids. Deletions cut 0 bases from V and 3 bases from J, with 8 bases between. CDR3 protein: CASSQDTQPNEKLFF. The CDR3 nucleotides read TGCGCCAGCAGCCAAGATACACAGCCTAATGAAAAACTGTTTTTT.